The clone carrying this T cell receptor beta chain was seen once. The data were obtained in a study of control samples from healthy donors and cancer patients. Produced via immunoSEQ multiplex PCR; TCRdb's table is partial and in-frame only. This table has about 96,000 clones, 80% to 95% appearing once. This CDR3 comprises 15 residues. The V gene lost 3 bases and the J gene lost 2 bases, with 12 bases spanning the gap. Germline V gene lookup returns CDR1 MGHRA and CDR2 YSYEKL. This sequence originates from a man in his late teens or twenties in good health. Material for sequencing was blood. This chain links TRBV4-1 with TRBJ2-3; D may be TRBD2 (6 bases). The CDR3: CASSQRDFNTDTQYF. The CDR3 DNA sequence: TGCGCCAGCAGCCAGAGGGACTTCAACACAGATACGCAGTATTTT.